What follows is one T cell receptor beta chain and its context. The antigen it recognizes is unknown. The input lacks base qualities; no much larger clone sits a single base away. These data come from a study of blood T cells in healthy people across ages (dated by TCRdb to the mid-2010s). As for the study more broadly: In model experiments, template switching captured roughly one uniquely barcoded TCR beta cDNA molecule for every two T cells. To avoid experimental bias, donors of different ages were randomly spread across the sequencing lanes. Four age groups were formed from the donors: young (average about 17 years), middle-aged (around 39), aged (about 62) and long-lived (roughly 81). Using the same blood draw, the study looked at two additional independent replicas of 1 million unique cDNA reads for two donors, one aged 18 to 30 and the other aged 80 or older. The study measured age-related changes in TCR beta repertoire diversity using deep sequencing normalized with unique cDNA molecular identifiers. General study outcomes and caveats: Donor CMV infection status was unknown, potentially confounding age-related changes in expanded clonotypes. Total diversity estimates from one million sequenced T cells were considered lower bounds and underestimates. A strong correlation was found between observed TCR beta diversity and the percentage of naive T cells measured by flow cytometry. Conclusive comparison of naive and antigen-experienced compartments was prevented by the profiling of bulk unsorted PBMCs. Observed TCR beta diversity per million T cells fell roughly linearly with age, and a significant reduction was already apparent by age roughly 40. Compared with the aged group, the long-lived group had more naive CD4+ T cells, fewer expanded clones and increased TCR diversity, suggesting age selection.

Systemically healthy Caucasian individuals from Russia, some 36 in total and aged about 6 to 100 years, were included as donors. Around 10 milliliters of peripheral blood were collected from each donor into EDTA-treated Vacutainer tubes. Ficoll-Paque density-gradient centrifugation was used to isolate PBMCs, with at least 6.5 million obtained per sample. Trizol reagent was used to extract total RNA from PBMCs, with at least 6 micrograms per sample. For every donor, an aliquot of PBMCs went through flow cytometry to measure the percentages of naive CD45RAhigh/CD27high T cells. Library generation was performed with 5' RACE. For sequencing, an Illumina HiSeq 2500 was employed. A second PCR of about 6 to 11 cycles was performed with a sample-barcoded 5' primer and a J-beta primer mix. Each TCR beta cDNA molecule received a unique molecular identifier from a template-switch 5' adaptor carrying 12 random nucleotides. At least 2.5 million CDR3-containing paired-end reads were obtained from each sample. First-strand cDNA was synthesized from all RNA with the Mint cDNA synthesis kit, primed by a TRBC-specific oligonucleotide. After uracil-DNA glycosylase treatment, a first 18-cycle PCR used universal primers M1SS and BC2_uni_R on all cDNA. In the paper's pipeline: For normalization, 1 million high-quality reads, each with a distinct molecular identifier, were randomly selected from each sample. Reads with shared molecular identifiers were discarded instead of being binned into consensus sequences. MiTCR, run with a Q25 quality threshold and the strictest error-elimination algorithm, handled CDR3 identification, clonotype clustering and error correction. A nonparametric unseen species model with Euler transformation was used to estimate lower-bound total TCR beta diversity. TCRdb handled the public reads itself, with Q25 trimming in fastp and clone calling in MiXCR, and kept productive beta chains. CDR3 protein duplicates are merged, each entry listing the most common genes and DNA. The V and J calls reflect TCRdb's pipeline rather than the authors' work. Counted in this sample were about 1.1 million distinct CDR3 sequences; 35% to 40% of them appeared once. The ten most abundant clones make up around 14% of the sample.

The TCR sequence derives from a man aged 18 to 29 in good health. Specimen: blood.

The base sequence is TGCAGTGCTAGAGACCTAAAACAAGGAAACTATGGCTACACCTTC. Its product reads: CSARDLKQGNYGYTF. This chain is built from TRBV20-1 and TRBJ1-2, with the D gene too uncertain to name. The CDR3 measures 15 amino acids from cysteine to phenylalanine. Of the read, only the CDR3 DNA is kept; its 45 bases are in frame from base 1. Trimming takes 0 bases from V and 2 bases from J, and the germline ends sit 13 bases apart. The germline V gene (reference sequence) sets CDR1 to DFQATT and CDR2 to SNEGSKA.